The 28 T cell receptor beta chains below were found in one sample sequenced in a study of glioma-infiltrating T cells. TCR alpha and beta CDR3 regions were amplified from RNA using iRepertoire nested multiplex PCR. From the multiplex PCR reads, TCRdb called clonotypes with MiXCR, one entry per CDR3 protein. The table lists about 130,000 distinct CDR3 sequences, about 22% of them singletons. The sample comprised glioma tissue, nonneoplastic brain tissue, or PBMCs (not recorded which). The receptors derive from a human donor with low-grade glioma or glioblastoma, undergoing nonglioma brain surgery, or in good health (not recorded which).

This clonotype has ten or more counts. The rearrangement joins TRBV27 to TRBJ2-3; a weak D match, TRBD1 (6 bases). V lost 6 bases, J lost 2 bases, and 9 bases lay in between. Germline loops: CDR1 MNHEY, CDR2 SMNVEV (reference sequence). The CDR3 extends over 13 amino acids. The CDR3 DNA reads TGTGCCAGCAGGAGGGACACCACAGATACGCAGTATTTT. The encoded protein is CASRRDTTDTQYF.

The chain links TRBV5-1 to TRBJ2-5; 9 bases agree with TRBD1. V lost 1 base, J lost 2 bases, and 6 bases stayed unmatched. Germline loops: CDR1 SGHRS, CDR2 YFSETQ. This CDR3 is 16 amino acids long. CDR3 loop: CASSLRDRDIQETQYF. The CDR3 DNA is TGCGCCAGCAGCTTGAGGGACAGGGACATTCAAGAGACCCAGTACTTC.

The rearrangement uses TRBV10-3 and TRBJ2-5, with D perhaps matching TRBD1 or TRBD2 (6 bases each). V shed 7 bases and J shed 5 bases, with 11 bases lying between them. Looked up from germline, CDR1 is ENHRY and CDR2 is SYGVKD. The CDR3 contains 12 residues. In DNA form, the CDR3 reads TGTGCCATCAAGGGGGGCGATGAGACCCAGTACTTC. It codes for CAIKGGDETQYF.

This clonotype was counted between two and nine times. The chain combines TRBV20-1 with TRBJ2-3; TRBD2 agrees at 10 bases. Germline CDR1 reads DFQATT; CDR2 reads SNEGSKA (reference sequence). J lost 0 bases, V lost 3 bases, and 9 bases had no gene match. The CDR3 has 17 amino acids. The DNA for the CDR3 is TGCAGTGCTAGGGTCGAGCGGGGGGGCTTCAGCACAGATACGCAGTATTTT. Translating gives CSARVERGGFSTDTQYF.

The chain uses TRBV2 and TRBJ2-3; D call uncertain. Germline CDR1 and CDR2: SNHLY and FYNNEI. This CDR3 contains 14 residues. The germline V and J ends were trimmed by 7 bases and 2 bases, with 13 bases remaining between them. Here the CDR3 reads CASIVEPSTDTQYF. CDR3 sequence (DNA): TGTGCCAGCATTGTGGAACCGTCCACAGATACGCAGTATTTT. The full variable domain, completed using reference TRBV2 and TRBJ2-3, is EPEVTQTPSHQVTQMGQEVILRCVPISNHLYFYWYRQILGQKVEFLVSFYNNEISEKSEIFDDQFSVERPDGSNFTLKIRSTKLEDSAMYFCASIVEPSTDTQYFGPGTRLTVL.

This chain links TRBV20-1 with TRBJ1-1; possibly TRBD1 for D (5 bases). The CDR3 contains 14 residues. Trimming cost V 6 bases and J 1 base, with 15 bases left between them. Germline V CDR1 and CDR2: DFQATT, SNEGSKA (reference sequence). The CDR3 loop is CSAHDRETNTEAFF. DNA for the CDR3: TGCAGTGCCCATGACAGAGAAACGAACACTGAAGCTTTCTTT.

This clonotype was recorded at least ten times. The chain uses TRBV28 and TRBJ1-3; no firm D call. Germline V CDR1 and CDR2: MDHEN, SYDVKM. V was pared by 6 bases and J by 0 bases, with 6 bases between. This CDR3 contains 13 residues. The CDR3 is CASRLLSGNTIYF. The DNA for the CDR3 is TGTGCCAGCAGGCTCCTCTCTGGAAACACCATATATTTT.

Comments on this clonotype: A read error may be the cause here, since a much bigger clone is one base away. This chain joins TRBV6-6 and TRBJ2-1; TRBD2 agrees at 11 bases. Germline CDR1 MNHNY, CDR2 SVGAGI (reference sequence). The CDR3 contains 16 residues. The trim removed 2 bases at V and 9 bases at J, leaving 9 bases unmatched. The CDR3 protein is CASSYLHSGGAIEQFF. CDR3 in DNA: TGTGCCAGCAGTTACCTTCATAGCGGGGGGGCCATTGAGCAGTTCTTC.

The chain carries TRBV19 and TRBJ2-1; weak D call: TRBD2 (6 bases). Per the germline V gene, CDR1 is LNHDA and CDR2 is SQIVND (reference sequence). There are 17 residues in the CDR3. V lost 1 base to trimming and J lost 4 bases, with 17 bases between them. Here the CDR3 DNA reads TGTGCCAGTAGTATAGGGGGCGGGACCCTCCTGTACAATGAGCAGTTCTTC. Residues: CASSIGGGTLLYNEQFF.

This clonotype was counted at least ten times. The rearrangement joins TRBV6-6 to TRBJ2-1; tentative D call: TRBD2 (6 bases). CDR3 length equals 13 residues. V lost 2 bases, J lost 8 bases, and 10 bases lay in between. Germline V gene lookup returns CDR1 MNHNY and CDR2 SVGAGI (reference sequence). The chain's CDR3 is CASSYRTSYEQFF. Here the CDR3 DNA reads TGTGCCAGCAGTTACAGAACTAGCTATGAGCAGTTCTTC.

Concerning this clonotype: This likely comes from a read error, as the CDR3 has no conserved phenylalanine or tryptophan at its end. The V and J genes are TRBV25-1 and TRBJ1-2; tentatively, D is TRBD1 (6 bases). Germline V CDR1 and CDR2: MGHDK, SYGVNS. This CDR3 is built from 12 residues. The V end lost 5 bases, the J end lost 5 bases, and 9 bases lay between the germline ends. The CDR3 DNA reads TGTGCCAGCAGTTTACAGGGTTATGGCTACACCCTC. It is translated as CASSLQGYGYTL.

This clonotype occurred a few times. The rearrangement links TRBV18 to TRBJ1-4; D unresolved. The ends were cut back, 0 bases at V and 5 bases at J, with 4 bases in the middle. From germline, CDR1 is KGHSH and CDR2 LQKENI. This CDR3 is 13 amino acids long. The CDR3: CASSPPQNEKLFF. The CDR3 DNA follows: TGTGCCAGCTCACCACCACAGAATGAAAAACTGTTTTTT.

This clonotype was recorded many times. The chain couples TRBV7-9 to TRBJ2-1; possible D gene TRBD2, 6 bases. The CDR3 spans 14 residues. Germline CDR1 SEHNR, CDR2 FQNEAQ (reference sequence). V lost 1 base, J lost 9 bases, and 13 bases lay in between. For the CDR3, the DNA is TGTGCCAGCAGCTTAGGGGGCGGGGCCCGTGAGCAGTTCTTC. Protein: CASSLGGGAREQFF.

The chain couples TRBV5-1 to TRBJ2-3, with 9 bases identical to TRBD2. This CDR3 is built from 15 residues. Germline CDR1 and CDR2: SGHRS and YFSETQ. J lost 2 bases, V lost 5 bases, and 6 bases had no gene match. The CDR3 here is CASRASGDHTDTQYF. The CDR3 bases are TGCGCCAGCAGAGCTAGCGGGGACCACACAGATACGCAGTATTTT.

The CDR3 coding sequence is TGTGCCAGCAGTGTGGGGACAGGGGTACCCAACGTCCTGACTTTC. As protein: CASSVGTGVPNVLTF. This chain links TRBV6-1 with TRBJ2-6, with 10 bases matching TRBD1. V was pared by 4 bases and J by 8 bases, with 5 bases of the junction left unmatched. Germline V gene lookup returns CDR1 MNHNS and CDR2 SASEGT. The CDR3 extends over 15 amino acids.

As regards this clonotype: The junction and the germline gene differ at one end; a read error may be behind it. V gene TRBV20-1 combines with J gene TRBJ2-3; D gene uncertain. This CDR3 contains 11 residues. Per the germline V gene, CDR1 is DFQATT and CDR2 is SNEGSKA (reference sequence). CDR3 amino acids: CSAGDVDTQYF. The CDR3 DNA follows: TGCAGTGCTGGAGATGTGGATACGCAGTATTTT.

Comments on this clonotype: Since a much larger clone is just one base distant, this may be a read error. The rearrangement joins TRBV6-9 to TRBJ2-6, with D unclear. The V and J ends lost 3 bases and 6 bases respectively, with 18 bases between them. From germline, CDR1 is MNHGY and CDR2 SVAAGI. The CDR3 has 17 amino acids. CDR3: CASSYRSNAAVANVLTF. The CDR3 DNA is TGTGCCAGCAGTTACCGGTCCAATGCGGCTGTGGCCAACGTCCTGACTTTC.

In regard to this clonotype: Sequence at one end of the junction differs from germline and may be a read error. The chain uses TRBV7-6 and TRBJ2-1; D might be TRBD2 (5 bases). Germline V gene data show CDR1 as SGHVS and CDR2 as FNYEAQ. The CDR3 consists of 13 residues. CDR3 coding DNA: TGTGCCAGCAGCTTACGGACTCTTAATGAGAAGTTCTTC. Translated, it gives CASSLRTLNEKFF. Together with reference TRBV7-6 and TRBJ2-1, the CDR3 gives the full variable domain: GAGVSQSPRYKVTKRGQDVALRCDPISGHVSLYWYRQALGQGPEFLTYFNYEAQQDKSGLPNDRFSAERPEGSISTLTIQRTEQRDSAMYRCASSLRTLNEKFFGPGTRLTVL.

V usage is TRBV29-1 and J usage is TRBJ1-1; D is uncertain. This CDR3 region has 11 residues. The V end was cut by 3 bases, the J end by 6 bases, with 8 bases between. In germline, CDR1 is SQVTM, CDR2 ANQGSEA. CDR3 residues: CSVESPSEAFF. The CDR3 DNA sequence: TGCAGCGTTGAGAGTCCTTCTGAAGCTTTCTTT.

The CDR3 reads CASSSPGTSGVDTQYF. As DNA, the CDR3 is TGTGCCAGCAGCTCACCCGGGACTAGCGGGGTAGATACGCAGTATTTT. The rearrangement uses TRBV7-6 and TRBJ2-3; 13 bases agree with TRBD2. The CDR3 loop spans 16 amino acids. Unmatched junction bases numbered 6, after V lost 4 bases and J lost 5 bases. CDR1 and CDR2 (germline): SGHVS, FNYEAQ.

The sample holds a few counts of this clonotype. The chain joins TRBV10-2 to TRBJ2-1; D is possibly TRBD2 (6 bases). V lost 3 bases and J lost 8, with 23 bases in between. CDR1 WSHSY and CDR2 SAAADI come from the germline V gene. The CDR3 totals 17 residues. The CDR3 region is CASSDGAGLFSGYEQFF. As DNA, the CDR3 is TGCGCCAGCAGTGACGGTGCAGGCCTCTTCAGCGGGTATGAGCAGTTCTTC.

The table lists this clonotype with many counts. V usage is TRBV28 and J usage is TRBJ2-1, with 10 positions matching TRBD2. Germline assignment: CDR1 MDHEN and CDR2 SYDVKM. Losses at the gene ends were 5 bases for V and 5 bases for J; bases not matched to a gene: 9. The CDR3 has 16 residues. CDR3 sequence (DNA): TGTGCCAGCAGTCACACCCTAGCGGGGGAGGACAATGAGCAGTTCTTC. It yields the protein CASSHTLAGEDNEQFF.

This chain connects TRBV11-2 to TRBJ2-1; no clear D. CDR1 is SGHAT and CDR2 is FQNNGV in the germline V gene. This CDR3 is 15 amino acids long. Trimming removed 4 bases from V and 0 bases from J, with 10 bases in between. This chain's CDR3 is CASSSAFRSYNEQFF. The CDR3 DNA is TGTGCCAGCAGCTCGGCATTTCGCTCCTACAATGAGCAGTTCTTC.

The V call is TRBV11-3, the J call TRBJ2-5; the match to TRBD1 covers 9 bases. CDR3 length: 16 amino acids. In germline, CDR1 is SGHNT, CDR2 YENEEA. Unmatched junction bases numbered 5, after V lost 2 bases and J lost 1 base. The CDR3 region is CASSLTGTGLQETQYF. In nucleotides, the CDR3 is TGTGCCAGCAGCTTAACCGGGACAGGGCTCCAAGAGACCCAGTACTTC.

The J gene is TRBJ2-3, the V gene TRBV19; 8 nucleotides agree with TRBD2. Per the germline V gene, CDR1 is LNHDA and CDR2 is SQIVND (reference sequence). The CDR3 loop spans 16 amino acids. The V and J ends lost 0 bases and 3 bases, in that order; junction bases with no gene match: 5. Written as DNA, the CDR3 is TGTGCCAGTAGTATAGATCCAAGACTAGCGACAGATACGCAGTATTTT. Protein product: CASSIDPRLATDTQYF.

Many counts were recorded for this clonotype. This chain links TRBV15 with TRBJ2-7; 7 bases are shared with TRBD2. Losses at the gene ends were 7 bases for V and 4 bases for J; bases not matched to a gene: 7. Germline CDR1 is LNHNV and CDR2 is YYDKDF (reference sequence). CDR3 length: 13 amino acids. For the CDR3, the DNA is TGTGCCACCACCAGGGACTATCTATACGAGCAGTACGTC. It translates to CATTRDYLYEQYV.

The chain has TRBV3-1 and TRBJ2-1, with a possible D match to TRBD2 (6 bases). The CDR3 is made up of 15 amino acids. Germline V gene sequence: CDR1 LGHDT, CDR2 YNNKEL (reference sequence). Trimming shortened V by 6 bases and J by 0 bases, and 12 bases separated the two germline ends. The CDR3 DNA sequence: TGTGCCAGCAGGCTTAGCGGAAACTCCTACAATGAGCAGTTCTTC. It encodes CASRLSGNSYNEQFF.

The CDR3 region has the DNA TGCAGCGTCCTAACAGGGGAAACTTTCTTT. Residues: CSVLTGETFF. V is TRBV29-1 and J is TRBJ1-1; 7 nucleotides line up with TRBD1. The V gene's germline CDR1 is SQVTM and CDR2 ANQGSEA. There are 10 residues in the CDR3. V dropped 6 bases and J dropped 12; count of bases not matched to a gene: 7.